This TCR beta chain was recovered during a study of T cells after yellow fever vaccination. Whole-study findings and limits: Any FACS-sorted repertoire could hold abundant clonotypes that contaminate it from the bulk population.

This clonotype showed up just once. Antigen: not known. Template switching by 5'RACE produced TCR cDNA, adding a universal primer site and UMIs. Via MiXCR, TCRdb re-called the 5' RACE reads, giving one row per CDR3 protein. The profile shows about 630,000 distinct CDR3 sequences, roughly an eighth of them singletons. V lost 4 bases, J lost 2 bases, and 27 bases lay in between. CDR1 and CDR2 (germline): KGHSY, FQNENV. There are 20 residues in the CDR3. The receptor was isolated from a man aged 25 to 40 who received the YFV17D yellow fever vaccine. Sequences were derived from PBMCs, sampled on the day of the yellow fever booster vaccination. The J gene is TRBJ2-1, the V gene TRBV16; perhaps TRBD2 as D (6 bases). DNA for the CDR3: TGTGCCAGCAGCCGAATGATCGGGGCGGGGAGAGGGTTAACCTACAATGAGCAGTTCTTC. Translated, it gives CASSRMIGAGRGLTYNEQFF.